Shown below are 27 T cell receptor beta chains from a single sample sequenced in a study of blood T cell repertoires in COVID-19. Assay: immunoSEQ multiplex PCR; the TCRdb copy retains only in-frame clones and omits some. The repertoire consists of about 130,000 clones, with around 90% occurring once and the leading ten covering approximately 5%. Source material: peripheral blood. All receptors derive from a man between 60 and 70 years old with COVID-19, enrolled during active disease.

The chain combines TRBV15 with TRBJ1-2; no definite D call. The V end lost 6 bases, the J end lost 0 bases, and 11 bases lay between the germline ends. The CDR3 is 14 residues long. Germline V lookup: CDR1 LNHNV, CDR2 YYDKDF (reference sequence). CDR3 nucleotides: TGTGCCACCAGTTTACAGAGAGCTAACTATGGCTACACCTTC. Translated: CATSLQRANYGYTF.

The J gene is TRBJ2-7, the V gene TRBV11-2; D unresolved. The CDR3 has 13 amino acids. The V gene's germline CDR1 is SGHAT and CDR2 FQNNGV. V lost 7 bases to trimming and J lost 3 bases, with 13 bases between them. The chain's CDR3 is CASTSSSLYEQYF. CDR3 DNA sequence: TGTGCCAGCACCTCGAGCTCTCTCTACGAGCAGTACTTC.

The genes are TRBV2 and TRBJ1-5; the D gene is possibly TRBD1 (5 bases). V lost 7 bases and J lost 8, with 24 bases in between. Germline CDR1 is SNHLY and CDR2 is FYNNEI. The CDR3 totals 16 residues. The CDR3 protein is CASTDTLKGLGEPQHF. The CDR3 DNA reads as TGTGCCAGCACTGACACACTAAAGGGGCTAGGGGAGCCCCAGCATTTT. The full variable domain, completed using reference TRBV2 and TRBJ1-5, is EPEVTQTPSHQVTQMGQEVILRCVPISNHLYFYWYRQILGQKVEFLVSFYNNEISEKSEIFDDQFSVERPDGSNFTLKIRSTKLEDSAMYFCASTDTLKGLGEPQHFGDGTRLSIL.

The chain couples TRBV13 to TRBJ2-1, with 10 bases matching TRBD2. The CDR3 consists of 16 residues. Germline CDR1 reads PRHDT; CDR2 reads FYEKMQ (reference sequence). V trimming: 5 bases; J trimming: 13 bases; junction bases outside the gene matches: 17. This CDR3 reads CASSPRGAGGPKFQFF. Here the CDR3 DNA reads TGTGCCAGCAGCCCCCGGGGAGCGGGAGGGCCGAAATTTCAGTTCTTC. Full variable domain (remainder filled in from reference TRBV13 and TRBJ2-1): AAGVIQSPRHLIKEKRETATLKCYPIPRHDTVYWYQQGPGQDPQFLISFYEKMQSDKGSIPDRFSAQQFSDYHSELNMSSLELGDSALYFCASSPRGAGGPKFQFFGPGTRLTVL.

This rearrangement joins TRBV6-5 to TRBJ1-2; 9 bases agree with TRBD1. The CDR3 is made up of 14 amino acids. Germline V gene data show CDR1 as MNHEY and CDR2 as SVGAGI. After removal of 6 bases from V and 4 bases from J, the junction contained 6 bases not matched to a gene. The CDR3 spells CASRGTGSTYGYTF. The CDR3 bases are TGTGCCAGCAGAGGGACAGGGTCTACCTATGGCTACACCTTC.

The rearrangement uses TRBV28 and TRBJ1-1; weak D call: TRBD1 (6 bases). Trimming left V 2 bases short and J 5 bases short, with 12 bases between. Germline assignment: CDR1 MDHEN and CDR2 SYDVKM. There are 14 residues in the CDR3. Written as DNA, the CDR3 is TGTGCCAGCAGTTTAGGGGGCGTTGAGACTGAAGCTTTCTTT. Its protein is CASSLGGVETEAFF.

The CDR3 nucleotides are TGTGCCAGTAGCGCGGACAGGGACACTGAAGCTTTCTTT. It specifies CASSADRDTEAFF. This chain uses TRBV19 with TRBJ1-1, with 8 bases lining up with TRBD1. The CDR3 contains 13 residues. V was pared by 6 bases and J by 3 bases, with 3 bases of the junction left unmatched. CDR1 LNHDA and CDR2 SQIVND come from the germline V gene (reference sequence).

CDR3 sequence (DNA): TGTGCCAGCAGCGACTACGGTGGGAGAAACAATGAGCAGTTCTTC. Its translation is CASSDYGGRNNEQFF. This chain connects TRBV28 to TRBJ2-1; possible D gene TRBD2, 5 bases. CDR1 MDHEN and CDR2 SYDVKM come from the germline V gene. This CDR3 has 15 residues. Trimming shortened V by 6 bases and J by 5 bases, and 17 bases separated the two germline ends.

The chain recombines TRBV12-3 or TRBV12-4 with TRBJ1-1; D gene unclear. There are 12 residues in the CDR3. V was trimmed by 1 base and J by 6 bases, leaving 6 bases between them. The CDR3 DNA reads TGTGCCAGCAGTTTAGGAGTACCTGAAGCTTTCTTT. Amino acid sequence: CASSLGVPEAFF.

This chain connects TRBV5-1 to TRBJ2-2, with D possibly TRBD1 on 7 matching bases. Per the germline V gene, CDR1 is SGHRS and CDR2 is YFSETQ. The V end was cut by 0 bases, the J end by 4 bases, with 19 bases between. CDR3 length: 18 amino acids. CDR3 sequence: CASSLVMERQGGTGELFF. Written as DNA, the CDR3 is TGCGCCAGCAGCTTGGTAATGGAACGTCAGGGGGGCACCGGGGAGCTGTTTTTT.

The rearrangement links TRBV5-1 to TRBJ2-3, with a weak D call TRBD1 (5 bases). V was trimmed by 4 bases and J by 2 bases, leaving 26 bases between them. Germline values: CDR1 SGHRS, CDR2 YFSETQ. The CDR3 is 19 residues long. CDR3 sequence reads: CASSQQGRAYQRPTDTQYF. DNA of the CDR3: TGCGCCAGCAGCCAGCAGGGTCGTGCCTACCAAAGGCCCACAGATACGCAGTATTTT.

The chain uses TRBV15 and TRBJ2-1; the match to TRBD2 covers 13 bases. This CDR3 contains 15 residues. J was trimmed by 8 bases and V by 0 bases; bases with no gene match: 1. Germline V gene lookup returns CDR1 LNHNV and CDR2 YYDKDF (reference sequence). The CDR3 protein is CATSRELAGGDEQFF. The DNA of the CDR3 is TGTGCCACCAGCAGAGAACTAGCGGGAGGGGATGAGCAGTTCTTC. Variable domain in full (rest from reference TRBV15 and TRBJ2-1): DAMVIQNPRYQVTQFGKPVTLSCSQTLNHNVMYWYQQKSSQAPKLLFHYYDKDFNNEADTPDNFQSRRPNTSFCFLDIRSPGLGDTAMYLCATSRELAGGDEQFFGPGTRLTVL.

The rearrangement links TRBV5-1 to TRBJ1-6; TRBD1 matches at 7 bases. The CDR3 contains 14 residues. V was clipped by 5 bases and J by 8 bases; unmatched bases: 7. Germline-derived CDR1 and CDR2 are SGHRS and YFSETQ. The CDR3 region has the DNA TGCGCCAGCAGATTTGACAGGGAAGATTCACCCCTCCACTTT. Protein product: CASRFDREDSPLHF. The full variable domain, rest sourced from reference TRBV5-1 and TRBJ1-6, is KAGVTQTPRYLIKTRGQQVTLSCSPISGHRSVSWYQQTPGQGLQFLFEYFSETQRNKGNFPGRFSGRQFSNSRSEMNVSTLELGDSALYLCASRFDREDSPLHFGNGTRLTVT.

This chain joins TRBV6-2 or TRBV6-3 and TRBJ2-5; 9 positions agree with TRBD2. Losses at the gene ends were 4 bases for V and 1 base for J; bases not matched to a gene: 4. The V gene's germline CDR1 is MNHEY and CDR2 SVGEGT. The CDR3 runs to 15 residues. The CDR3 DNA reads as TGTGCCAGCAGTTTCGCTAGCGGGATCCAAGAGACCCAGTACTTC. Its protein product is CASSFASGIQETQYF.

The J gene is TRBJ2-7, the V gene TRBV6-5; the match to TRBD1 covers 9 bases. The J segment lost 4 bases and the V segment lost 8 bases, leaving 6 bases of the junction unmatched. The CDR3 runs 13 residues. Germline assignment: CDR1 MNHEY and CDR2 SVGAGI. The CDR3 DNA follows: TGTGCCAGCGCCTGGGACAGGGAATACGAGCAGTACTTC. Translating gives CASAWDREYEQYF.

The chain carries TRBV12-3 or TRBV12-4 and TRBJ1-4; no definite D call. Trimming pared 4 bases from V and 0 bases from J, leaving 3 bases between. The CDR3 runs 13 residues. The CDR3, as DNA: TGTGCCAGCAGTTCCGCAACTAATGAAAAACTGTTTTTT. This codes for CASSSATNEKLFF.

The chain combines TRBV9 with TRBJ2-7, with D unclear. Germline values: CDR1 SGDLS, CDR2 YYNGEE. The CDR3 runs 12 residues. Trimming took 5 bases from V and 5 from J, leaving 11 bases between them. The CDR3 DNA reads TGTGCCAGCAGGGGCCCAGAAAACGAGCAGTACTTC. Translating gives CASRGPENEQYF.

The rearrangement links TRBV4-2 to TRBJ2-1, with TRBD1 as a possible D gene (5 bases). The germline gives CDR1 LGHNA, CDR2 YNFKEQ. The V gene lost 0 bases and the J gene lost 0 bases, with 9 bases spanning the gap. The CDR3 runs 16 residues. Here the CDR3 reads CASSQDPDNSYNEQFF. CDR3 nucleotides: TGTGCCAGCAGCCAAGATCCGGACAACTCCTACAATGAGCAGTTCTTC.

J is TRBJ1-1 and V is TRBV9; TRBD1 agrees at 7 bases. Per the germline V gene, CDR1 is SGDLS and CDR2 is YYNGEE. The CDR3 sequence is 15 residues long. With 6 bases clipped from V and 2 bases from J, the junction kept 10 bases outside the gene matches. The CDR3 protein is CASTRGQGRNTEAFF. Here the CDR3 DNA reads TGTGCCAGCACGAGGGGGCAGGGGCGAAACACTGAAGCTTTCTTT.

The chain is built from TRBV5-1 and TRBJ2-7, with a tentative D call TRBD2 (5 bases). The CDR3 length is 13 residues. CDR1 is SGHRS, CDR2 YFSETQ, per germline. The V end was cut by 0 bases, the J end by 6 bases, with 10 bases between. CDR3 residues: CASSLELAGEQYF. CDR3 DNA: TGCGCCAGCAGCTTGGAGCTAGCTGGCGAGCAGTACTTC. Full variable domain (outside the CDR3, taken from reference TRBV5-1 and TRBJ2-7): KAGVTQTPRYLIKTRGQQVTLSCSPISGHRSVSWYQQTPGQGLQFLFEYFSETQRNKGNFPGRFSGRQFSNSRSEMNVSTLELGDSALYLCASSLELAGEQYFGPGTRLTVT.

The chain links TRBV3-1 (or the pseudogene TRBV3-2) to TRBJ1-4; D might be TRBD1 (5 bases). CDR3 length: 17 residues. Trimming removed 4 bases at V and 8 bases at J, with 23 bases between. Germline V gene sequence: CDR1 LGHDT, CDR2 YNNKEL (reference sequence). This CDR3 is CASSPRLVGVQKEKLFF. CDR3 coding DNA: TGTGCCAGCAGCCCGCGACTCGTAGGGGTGCAAAAGGAAAAACTGTTTTTT.

V usage is TRBV5-1 and J usage is TRBJ2-7; weak D call: TRBD1 (6 bases). The germline CDR1 and CDR2 sequences are SGHRS and YFSETQ. The CDR3 has 15 residues. Deletions cut 3 bases from V and 2 bases from J, with 15 bases between. The CDR3 DNA reads TGCGCCAGCAGCTCCGACAGGTACCAGCCCTACGAGCAGTACTTC. Its translation is CASSSDRYQPYEQYF.

The chain couples TRBV5-5 to TRBJ2-7; D perhaps matches TRBD2 (5 bases). The CDR3 extends over 13 amino acids. Trimming left V 2 bases short and J 2 bases short, with 8 bases between. Germline CDR1 and CDR2: SGHKS and YYEKEE (reference sequence). CDR3 DNA: TGTGCCAGCAGCTTCCCGGGGACCTACGAGCAGTACTTC. This codes for CASSFPGTYEQYF. Complete variable domain (other parts from reference TRBV5-5 and TRBJ2-7): DAGVTQSPTHLIKTRGQQVTLRCSPISGHKSVSWYQQVLGQGPQFIFQYYEKEERGRGNFPDRFSARQFPNYSSELNVNALLLGDSALYLCASSFPGTYEQYFGPGTRLTVT.

The gene calls are TRBV5-4 and TRBJ2-3; maybe TRBD2 (6 bases). CDR1 SGHNT and CDR2 YYREEE come from the germline V gene (reference sequence). The ends were cut back, 4 bases at V and 1 base at J, with 16 bases in the middle. The CDR3 runs 16 residues. CDR3 sequence (DNA): TGTGCCAGCAGCCCCCTGGCGGGGACGGGCACAGATACGCAGTATTTT. Translated: CASSPLAGTGTDTQYF. The full variable domain, in which reference TRBV5-4 and TRBJ2-3 provide the parts outside the CDR3, is ETGVTQSPTHLIKTRGQQVTLRCSSQSGHNTVSWYQQALGQGPQFIFQYYREEENGRGNFPPRFSGLQFPNYSSELNVNALELDDSALYLCASSPLAGTGTDTQYFGPGTRLTVL.

This clone appeared a few times. The chain links TRBV19 to TRBJ2-3; TRBD2 aligns across 8 bases. The CDR3 is made up of 15 amino acids. Germline V gene lookup returns CDR1 LNHDA and CDR2 SQIVND (reference sequence). Trimming cost V 5 bases and J 4 bases; bases outside gene matches: 8. The CDR3 bases are TGTGCCAGTAGTCCCCCCGGGGGGGAGGCAGATACGCAGTATTTT. Its protein is CASSPPGGEADTQYF.

The chain couples TRBV5-1 to TRBJ2-7, with 7 bases matching TRBD1. The CDR3 consists of 16 residues. Germline CDR1 is SGHRS and CDR2 is YFSETQ. J was trimmed by 0 bases and V by 0 bases; bases with no gene match: 6. In DNA, the CDR3 is TGCGCCAGCAGCTTGGAGGGGTCAGGGGGCTCCTACGAGCAGTACTTC. This encodes CASSLEGSGGSYEQYF.

The V gene is TRBV19, the J gene TRBJ1-1, with unresolved D. The CDR3 totals 14 residues. Trimming removed 3 bases from V and 1 base from J, with 9 bases in between. Germline V CDR1 and CDR2: LNHDA, SQIVND (reference sequence). CDR3 coding DNA: TGTGCCAGTAGTATCGAGATACGGAACACTGAAGCTTTCTTT. Amino acid sequence: CASSIEIRNTEAFF.